Shown below are 28 T cell receptor beta chains from a single sample sequenced in a study of CD8+ T cells in alopecia areata. Extraction of RNA preceded its reverse transcription into cDNA, which served as the sequencing template. Sequencing was performed with immunoSEQ multiplex PCR; in TCRdb, only in-frame clones are kept and a portion is missing. The sample shows over 90,000 clones, around 59% of them seen only once. Sample: CD4+ T cells sorted from blood. These receptors were collected from a human donor in good health.

This chain uses TRBV9 with TRBJ1-6; D remains ambiguous. The CDR3 totals 14 residues. The V end lost 10 bases, the J end lost 5 bases, and 16 bases lay between the germline ends. Germline loops: CDR1 SGDLS, CDR2 YYNGEE. CDR3 sequence reads: CASGTEIDNSPLHF. CDR3 nucleotide sequence: TGTGCCTCAGGAACGGAAATTGATAATTCACCCCTCCACTTT.

The genes are TRBV4-1 and TRBJ2-5, with a weak D call TRBD2 (6 bases). Germline V lookup: CDR1 MGHRA, CDR2 YSYEKL. This CDR3 comprises 17 residues. V was pared by 0 bases and J by 2 bases, with 16 bases between. The DNA of the CDR3 is TGCGCCAGCAGCCAAGATGGCCCCAGGGCGGGGCAAGAGACCCAGTACTTC. It translates to CASSQDGPRAGQETQYF.

The chain combines TRBV5-1 with TRBJ2-5; D call uncertain. Germline loops: CDR1 SGHRS, CDR2 YFSETQ. The CDR3 sequence is 11 residues long. Trimming pared 2 bases from V and 6 bases from J, leaving 5 bases between. Written as DNA, the CDR3 is TGCGCCAGCAGCTTCATGAAGACCCAGTACTTC. This sequence encodes CASSFMKTQYF.

The chain employs TRBV4-2 and TRBJ2-7; D is unclear. This CDR3 has 15 amino acids. V gave up 1 base and J gave up 3 bases, with 13 bases separating them. Germline V gene data show CDR1 as LGHNA and CDR2 as YNFKEQ. CDR3 DNA: TGTGCCAGCAGCCAAGTCCCCAGTCAGGACTACGAGCAGTACTTC. Its translation: CASSQVPSQDYEQYF.

This clone was seen a handful of times. This sequence joins TRBV4-3 and TRBJ2-7; 8 bases agree with TRBD1. V lost 2 bases to trimming and J lost 2 bases; unmatched junction nucleotides: 5. This CDR3 contains 15 residues. Germline loops: CDR1 LGHNA, CDR2 YSLEER. CDR3 region: CASSQFRGQTYEQYF. The CDR3 DNA sequence: TGCGCCAGCAGCCAATTCAGGGGGCAGACCTACGAGCAGTACTTC.

This rearrangement joins TRBV7-9 to TRBJ2-1; 9 positions match TRBD2. Trimming took 1 base from V and 4 from J; bases not matched to a gene: 2. The CDR3 runs to 15 residues. Per germline, CDR1 SEHNR and CDR2 FQNEAQ (reference sequence). The CDR3 DNA reads TGTGCCAGCAGCTTAGACCTAGCGGGATACAATGAGCAGTTCTTC. Translation: CASSLDLAGYNEQFF.

This chain joins TRBV30 and TRBJ2-5; D gene uncertain. This CDR3 is 12 amino acids long. Trimming stripped 4 bases from V and 4 bases from J, with 10 bases between. In germline, CDR1 is GTSNPN, CDR2 SVGIG (reference sequence). The CDR3 reads CAWMGSGETQYF. In DNA, the CDR3 is TGTGCCTGGATGGGGTCTGGAGAGACCCAGTACTTC. Combining the CDR3 with reference TRBV30 and TRBJ2-5 gives the whole variable domain SQTIHQWPATLVQPVGSPLSLECTVEGTSNPNLYWYRQAAGRGLQLLFYSVGIGQISSEVPQNLSASRPQDRQFILSSKKLLLSDSGFYLCAWMGSGETQYFGPGTRLLVL.

The chain carries TRBV29-1 and TRBJ1-2; D uncertain. Trimming removed 7 bases from V and 8 bases from J, with 20 bases in between. The CDR3 has 13 residues. In germline, CDR1 is SQVTM, CDR2 ANQGSEA. The CDR3 region has the DNA TGCAGCGCTCAGAGGTCGGCTCCCGAGGGCTACACCTTC. Protein sequence: CSAQRSAPEGYTF.

This chain uses TRBV28 with TRBJ1-3; TRBD1 matches at 9 bases. Losses at the gene ends were 6 bases for V and 3 bases for J; bases not matched to a gene: 12. This CDR3 contains 17 residues. CDR1 is MDHEN, CDR2 SYDVKM, per germline. The CDR3 loop is CASRPQPGQGYGNTIYF. The CDR3 DNA sequence: TGTGCCAGCAGGCCCCAACCGGGACAGGGCTATGGAAACACCATATATTTT.

There are many counts of this clone. V usage is TRBV4-3 and J usage is TRBJ2-7, with unresolved D. This CDR3 spans 15 amino acids. Deletions cut 0 bases from V and 6 bases from J, with 15 bases between. Looked up from germline, CDR1 is LGHNA and CDR2 is YSLEER. The CDR3 is CASSQEISPSSEQYF. The CDR3 nucleotides read TGCGCCAGCAGCCAAGAGATCTCCCCCTCGTCCGAGCAGTACTTC.

The chain has TRBV29-1 and TRBJ2-3; 8 positions match TRBD1. The CDR3 length is 13 residues. CDR1 is SQVTM, CDR2 ANQGSEA, per germline. The V and J ends lost 7 bases and 3 bases, in that order; junction bases with no gene match: 6. CDR3 protein: CSGRQGPTDTQYF. The CDR3 nucleotides are TGCAGCGGGCGACAGGGGCCAACAGATACGCAGTATTTT.

The V gene is TRBV5-1, the J gene TRBJ2-5; unclear D gene. V gave up 4 bases and J gave up 1 base, with 11 bases separating them. This CDR3 is 14 amino acids long. In germline, CDR1 is SGHRS, CDR2 YFSETQ. As DNA, the CDR3 is TGCGCCAGCAGCAACCCTCGCGGCCAAGAGACCCAGTACTTC. Translating gives CASSNPRGQETQYF.

This clone was seen a handful of times. V is TRBV4-3 and J is TRBJ2-1; 9 positions agree with TRBD1. Germline V gene sequence: CDR1 LGHNA, CDR2 YSLEER. The CDR3 length is 16 residues. Trimming removed 3 bases from V and 7 bases from J; junction bases left unmatched: 10. The CDR3 DNA follows: TGCGCCAGCAGCCATGCCCAAGGACAGGGGATTAATGAGCAGTTCTTC. It is translated as CASSHAQGQGINEQFF.

The chain links TRBV13 to TRBJ2-7; 9 bases are shared with TRBD1. This CDR3 comprises 14 residues. In germline, CDR1 is PRHDT, CDR2 FYEKMQ (reference sequence). The V and J ends lost 3 bases and 5 bases, in that order; junction bases with no gene match: 5. CDR3: CASSFRDRDHEQYF. The CDR3 bases are TGTGCCAGCAGCTTCCGGGACAGGGACCACGAGCAGTACTTC.

This clone was observed a single time. The rearrangement joins TRBV25-1 to TRBJ2-3, with 9 bases matching TRBD1. Germline V gives CDR1 MGHDK, CDR2 SYGVNS. V was clipped by 4 bases and J by 2 bases; unmatched bases: 7. The CDR3 covers 16 residues. In DNA form, the CDR3 reads TGTGCCAGCAGTGGGGGAAGGACAGGGGTCACAGATACGCAGTATTTT. Translating gives CASSGGRTGVTDTQYF. Filled out from reference TRBV25-1 and TRBJ2-3, the complete variable domain reads EADIYQTPRYLVIGTGKKITLECSQTMGHDKMYWYQQDPGMELHLIHYSYGVNSTEKGDLSSESTVSRIRTEHFPLTLESARPSHTSQYLCASSGGRTGVTDTQYFGPGTRLTVL.

This sequence joins TRBV6-5 and TRBJ2-5, with TRBD2 matching over 7 bases. Looked up from germline, CDR1 is MNHEY and CDR2 is SVGAGI. Trimming at V came to 7 bases and at J to 5 bases, leaving 13 bases not matched to a gene. The CDR3 is made up of 15 amino acids. The CDR3 loop is CASTQPGLQSETQYF. Here the CDR3 DNA reads TGTGCCAGCACCCAACCGGGACTACAGTCCGAGACCCAGTACTTC.

The gene calls are TRBV20-1 and TRBJ1-2, with D possibly TRBD1 on 5 matching bases. The CDR3 contains 11 residues. Germline CDR1 and CDR2: DFQATT and SNEGSKA (reference sequence). V lost 6 bases and J 8 bases, leaving 13 bases between the germline ends. CDR3 in DNA: TGCAGTGCGACCCGGGACCGGGGCTACACCTTC. It is translated as CSATRDRGYTF.

This chain joins TRBV28 and TRBJ2-5, with D tentatively TRBD1 (5 bases). This CDR3 is 15 amino acids long. Trimming shortened V by 5 bases and J by 11 bases, and 24 bases separated the two germline ends. Germline V CDR1 and CDR2: MDHEN, SYDVKM. The CDR3 nucleotides read TGTGCCAGCAGTGTAGGTAGGGGATGGGGTGAGGAGCAGTACTTC. Translated: CASSVGRGWGEEQYF.

The chain links TRBV4-2 to TRBJ2-6; no reliable D call. This CDR3 is built from 14 residues. Trimming took 4 bases from V and 0 from J, leaving 4 bases between them. Germline V gives CDR1 LGHNA, CDR2 YNFKEQ. Here the CDR3 reads CASSPFSGANVLTF. CDR3 bases: TGTGCCAGCAGCCCCTTCTCTGGGGCCAACGTCCTGACTTTC.

This clone was recorded at least ten times. V is TRBV7-9 and J is TRBJ2-2, with D unclear. Deletions cut 5 bases from V and 4 bases from J, with 5 bases between. The CDR3 runs to 12 residues. Per germline, CDR1 SEHNR and CDR2 FQNEAQ (reference sequence). This CDR3 is CASSPTTGELFF. The CDR3 DNA reads as TGTGCCAGCAGCCCGACCACCGGGGAGCTGTTTTTT.

This clone has just a few counts. The rearrangement links TRBV30 to TRBJ2-5, with D perhaps TRBD2 (7 bases). The CDR3 loop spans 14 amino acids. Trimming left V 2 bases short and J 5 bases short, with 15 bases between. Germline V gene lookup returns CDR1 GTSNPN and CDR2 SVGIG (reference sequence). The CDR3 region has the DNA TGTGCCTGGAGTCGGCGGGGGCGCCGGGAGACCCAGTACTTC. As protein: CAWSRRGRRETQYF. Drawing the rest from reference TRBV30 and TRBJ2-5, the complete variable domain is SQTIHQWPATLVQPVGSPLSLECTVEGTSNPNLYWYRQAAGRGLQLLFYSVGIGQISSEVPQNLSASRPQDRQFILSSKKLLLSDSGFYLCAWSRRGRRETQYFGPGTRLLVL.

The chain couples TRBV7-9 to TRBJ2-7, with D unclear. This CDR3 comprises 13 residues. Germline V gene data show CDR1 as SEHNR and CDR2 as FQNEAQ (reference sequence). V was shortened by 5 bases and J by 0 bases, with 8 bases between the two germline ends. CDR3 region: CASSPQVSYEQYF. The CDR3 DNA follows: TGTGCCAGCAGCCCTCAGGTCTCCTACGAGCAGTACTTC.

The chain carries TRBV7-9 and TRBJ1-6; 12 bases match TRBD1. V lost 5 bases to trimming and J lost 10 bases; unmatched junction nucleotides: 12. This CDR3 is 17 amino acids long. The germline CDR1 and CDR2 sequences are SEHNR and FQNEAQ (reference sequence). The CDR3 DNA follows: TGTGCCAGCAGCGATGGGTTAGGGACAGGGGGCCTCTCACCCCTCCACTTT. It specifies CASSDGLGTGGLSPLHF.

The rearrangement joins TRBV29-1 to TRBJ1-5; 8 bases align to TRBD1. Germline lookup yields CDR1 SQVTM and CDR2 ANQGSEA. The CDR3 has 12 residues. CDR3 sequence reads: CSAGQDNQPQHF. The DNA for the CDR3 is TGCAGTGCGGGACAGGACAATCAGCCCCAGCATTTT.

This clone was counted only a few times. The genes are TRBV4-2 and TRBJ2-5; the match to TRBD2 covers 8 bases. From germline, CDR1 is LGHNA and CDR2 YNFKEQ. V trimming: 1 base; J trimming: 6 bases; junction bases outside the gene matches: 10. The CDR3 extends over 16 amino acids. The CDR3 sequence: CASSQVRGGGLQTQYF. The CDR3 region has the DNA TGTGCCAGCAGCCAAGTACGAGGCGGGGGGCTGCAGACCCAGTACTTC.

This rearrangement joins TRBV28 to TRBJ2-5; the D gene is possibly TRBD1 (5 bases). Germline CDR1 is MDHEN and CDR2 is SYDVKM. The CDR3 consists of 14 residues. The germline V and J ends were trimmed by 2 bases and 6 bases, with 13 bases remaining between them. CDR3 region: CASSLPGYQKTQYF. As DNA, the CDR3 is TGTGCCAGCAGTTTACCAGGGTATCAAAAGACCCAGTACTTC.

This clone turned up a few times. CDR3 protein: CASSPLGTSTDTQYF. CDR3 coding DNA: TGTGCCAGCAGCCCGTTGGGGACTAGCACAGATACGCAGTATTTT. This chain links TRBV7-9 with TRBJ2-3, with TRBD2 as a possible D gene (6 bases). With 5 bases removed from V and 0 bases from J, the gap between germline ends came to 12 bases. Germline lookup yields CDR1 SEHNR and CDR2 FQNEAQ (reference sequence). The CDR3 extends over 15 amino acids.

The table lists this clone with a count of one. The rearrangement joins TRBV29-1 to TRBJ2-3; D remains ambiguous. Germline V gene lookup returns CDR1 SQVTM and CDR2 ANQGSEA. This CDR3 contains 12 residues. The V end was cut by 2 bases, the J end by 6 bases, with 9 bases between. The CDR3 DNA follows: TGCAGCGTTGAACGGCCCGGGGATACGCAGTATTTT. Encoded protein: CSVERPGDTQYF.